The TCR beta chain described here comes from a study of beta chain features in type 1 diabetes. The study, taken as a whole, reports: The study found fewer insertions and more deletions at VDJ junctions in type 1 diabetes patients. Shortening of TCRB CDR3s, moderate but significant, appeared in all four CD4+ subsets of Type 1 diabetes patients.

The investigators reverse transcribed all of the isolated RNA, so they sequenced expressed TCRB transcripts. Sequencing of naive, central memory and regulatory T cell samples gave an average of approximately 3.8 million reads. Sequencing was performed with immunoSEQ multiplex PCR; in TCRdb, only in-frame clones are kept and a portion is missing. This table has about 150,000 clones, around 10% appearing once. The CDR3 is 10 residues long. The germline V gene has CDR1 SQVTM and CDR2 ANQGSEA. CD4+ naive, central memory, regulatory and stem cell-like memory cells were sorted via CD45RO/CCR7/CD25/CD127/CD95/CD27. About this clone itself: Its specificity is not known. At one boundary the junction diverges from the germline segment, which might be a read error.

This chain connects TRBV29-1 to TRBJ2-5; D is undetermined. The TCR originated in a man aged 30 to 45 with type 1 diabetes. Sequencing used central memory CD4+ T cells from blood. The CDR3 region is CSVEDSSLHF. In DNA, the CDR3 is TGCAGCGTTGAAGATAGCAGCTTGCACTTC.